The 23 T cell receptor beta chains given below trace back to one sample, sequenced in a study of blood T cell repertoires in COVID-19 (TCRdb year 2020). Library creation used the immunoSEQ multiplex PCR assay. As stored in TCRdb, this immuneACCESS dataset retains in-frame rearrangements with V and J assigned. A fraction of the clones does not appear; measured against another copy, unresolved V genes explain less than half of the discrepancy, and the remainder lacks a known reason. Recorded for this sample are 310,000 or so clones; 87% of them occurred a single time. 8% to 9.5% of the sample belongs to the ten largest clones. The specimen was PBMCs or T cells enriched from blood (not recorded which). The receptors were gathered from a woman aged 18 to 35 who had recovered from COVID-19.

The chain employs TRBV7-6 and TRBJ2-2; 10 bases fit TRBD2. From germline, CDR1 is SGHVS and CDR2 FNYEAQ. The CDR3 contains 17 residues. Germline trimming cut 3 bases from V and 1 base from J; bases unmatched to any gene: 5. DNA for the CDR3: TGTGCCAGCAGCTTGGTTCCTAGCGGGGGGAACACCGGGGAGCTGTTTTTT. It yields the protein CASSLVPSGGNTGELFF.

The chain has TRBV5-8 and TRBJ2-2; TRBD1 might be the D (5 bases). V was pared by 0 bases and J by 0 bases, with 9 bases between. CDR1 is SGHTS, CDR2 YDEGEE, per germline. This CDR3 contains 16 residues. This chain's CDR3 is CASSLGQHTNTGELFF. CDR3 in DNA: TGTGCCAGCAGCTTGGGACAGCACACGAACACCGGGGAGCTGTTTTTT.

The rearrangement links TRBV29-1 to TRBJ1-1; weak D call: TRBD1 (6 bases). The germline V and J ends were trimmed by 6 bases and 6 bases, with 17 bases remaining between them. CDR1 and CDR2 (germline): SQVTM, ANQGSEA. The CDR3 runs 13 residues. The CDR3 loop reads CSVGRGSRPEAFF. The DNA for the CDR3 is TGCAGCGTCGGAAGGGGGAGTCGGCCTGAAGCTTTCTTT.

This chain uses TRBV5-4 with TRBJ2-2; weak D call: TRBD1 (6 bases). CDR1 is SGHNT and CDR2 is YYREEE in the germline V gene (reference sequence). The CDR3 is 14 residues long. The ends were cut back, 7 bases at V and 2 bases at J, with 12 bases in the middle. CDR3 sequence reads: CASQGQGNTGELFF. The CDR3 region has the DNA TGTGCCAGCCAGGGGCAGGGTAACACCGGGGAGCTGTTTTTT.

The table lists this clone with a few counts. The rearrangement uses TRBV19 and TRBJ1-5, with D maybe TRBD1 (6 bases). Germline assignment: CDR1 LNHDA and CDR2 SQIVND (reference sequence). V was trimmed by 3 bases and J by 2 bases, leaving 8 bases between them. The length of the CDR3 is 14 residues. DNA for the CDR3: TGTGCCAGTAGTATGGCAGGGGGCAATCAGCCCCAGCATTTT. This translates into CASSMAGGNQPQHF.

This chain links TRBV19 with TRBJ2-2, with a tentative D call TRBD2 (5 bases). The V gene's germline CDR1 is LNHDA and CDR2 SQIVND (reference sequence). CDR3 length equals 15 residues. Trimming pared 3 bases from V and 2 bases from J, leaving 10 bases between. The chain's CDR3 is CASSIPSGNTGELFF. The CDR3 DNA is TGTGCCAGTAGTATCCCCAGCGGAAACACCGGGGAGCTGTTTTTT.

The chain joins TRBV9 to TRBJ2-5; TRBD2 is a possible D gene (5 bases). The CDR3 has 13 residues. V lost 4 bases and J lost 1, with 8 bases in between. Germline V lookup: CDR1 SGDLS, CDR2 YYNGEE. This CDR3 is CASSSRGQETQYF. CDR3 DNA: TGTGCCAGCAGCTCCCGGGGCCAAGAGACCCAGTACTTC.

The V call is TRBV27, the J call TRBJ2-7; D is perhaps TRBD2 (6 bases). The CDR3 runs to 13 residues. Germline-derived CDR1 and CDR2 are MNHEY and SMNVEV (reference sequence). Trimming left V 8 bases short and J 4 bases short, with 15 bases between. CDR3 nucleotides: TGTGCCAGCTGGACTGAGGCGGGGTACGAGCAGTACTTC. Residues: CASWTEAGYEQYF.

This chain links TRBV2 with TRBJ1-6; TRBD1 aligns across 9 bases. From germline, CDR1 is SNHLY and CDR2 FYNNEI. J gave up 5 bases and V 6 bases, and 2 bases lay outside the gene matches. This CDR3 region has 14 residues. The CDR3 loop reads CASRGDRDNSPLHF. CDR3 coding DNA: TGTGCCAGCAGAGGGGACAGGGATAATTCACCCCTCCACTTT.

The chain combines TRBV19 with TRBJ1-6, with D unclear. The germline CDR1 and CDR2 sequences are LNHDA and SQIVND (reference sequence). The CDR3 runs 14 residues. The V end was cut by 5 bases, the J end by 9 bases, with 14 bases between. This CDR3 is CASSPRSPSSPLHF. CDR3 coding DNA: TGTGCCAGTAGTCCCCGGAGTCCTTCTTCACCCCTCCACTTT.

The CDR3 here is CSAWTGGPPKEFF. CDR3 nucleotides: TGCAGCGCTTGGACAGGGGGCCCCCCTAAGGAGTTCTTC. V is TRBV29-1 and J is TRBJ2-1; 11 nucleotides match TRBD1. This CDR3 comprises 13 residues. Germline assignment: CDR1 SQVTM and CDR2 ANQGSEA. Germline trimming cut 7 bases from V and 14 bases from J; bases unmatched to any gene: 13.

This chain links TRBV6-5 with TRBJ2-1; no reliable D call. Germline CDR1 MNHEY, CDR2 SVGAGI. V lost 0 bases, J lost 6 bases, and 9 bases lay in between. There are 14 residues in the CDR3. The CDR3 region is CASSYSSSVNEQFF. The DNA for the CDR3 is TGTGCCAGCAGTTACTCGTCCAGTGTCAATGAGCAGTTCTTC.

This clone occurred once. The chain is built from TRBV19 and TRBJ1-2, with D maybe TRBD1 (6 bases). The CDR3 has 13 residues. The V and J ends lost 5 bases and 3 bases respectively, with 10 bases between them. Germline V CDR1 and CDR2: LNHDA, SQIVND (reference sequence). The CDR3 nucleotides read TGTGCCAGTAGTCCGACAGGTTACTATGGCTACACCTTC. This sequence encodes CASSPTGYYGYTF.

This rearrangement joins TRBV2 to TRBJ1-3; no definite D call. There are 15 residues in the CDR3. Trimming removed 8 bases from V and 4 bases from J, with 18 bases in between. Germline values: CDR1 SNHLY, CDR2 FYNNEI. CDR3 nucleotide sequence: TGTGCCAGCGTCCCACCCGCCGGGTCAGGAAACACCATATATTTT. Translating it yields CASVPPAGSGNTIYF.

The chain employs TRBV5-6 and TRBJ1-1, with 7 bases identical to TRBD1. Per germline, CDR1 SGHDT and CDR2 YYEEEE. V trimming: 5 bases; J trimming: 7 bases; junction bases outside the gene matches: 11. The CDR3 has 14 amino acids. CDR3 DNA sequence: TGTGCCAGCAGTAGTACCGGGACAGAGATTGAAGCTTTCTTT. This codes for CASSSTGTEIEAFF.

The CDR3 region is CASSTRSADYGYTF. The DNA of the CDR3 is TGTGCCAGCAGCACCAGGTCGGCCGACTATGGCTACACCTTC. This rearrangement joins TRBV7-2 to TRBJ1-2, with unresolved D. CDR1 SGHTA and CDR2 FQGNSA come from the germline V gene. Deletions cut 5 bases from V and 3 bases from J, with 13 bases between. The CDR3 sequence is 14 residues long.

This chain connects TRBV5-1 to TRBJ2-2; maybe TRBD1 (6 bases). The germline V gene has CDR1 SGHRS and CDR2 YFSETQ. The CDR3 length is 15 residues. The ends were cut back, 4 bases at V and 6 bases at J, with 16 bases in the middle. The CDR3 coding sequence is TGCGCCAGCAGCGAGGGACACCGGGACGCCGGGGAGCTGTTTTTT. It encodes CASSEGHRDAGELFF.

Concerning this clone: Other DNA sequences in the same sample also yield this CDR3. CDR3 region: CASSFSGNTEAFF. The CDR3 region has the DNA TGTGCCAGCAGCTTTTCCGGGAACACTGAAGCTTTCTTT. The chain recombines TRBV7-9 with TRBJ1-1; no definite D call. The CDR3 is made up of 13 amino acids. CDR1 is SEHNR and CDR2 is FQNEAQ in the germline V gene (reference sequence). With 3 bases removed from V and 1 base from J, the gap between germline ends came to 6 bases.

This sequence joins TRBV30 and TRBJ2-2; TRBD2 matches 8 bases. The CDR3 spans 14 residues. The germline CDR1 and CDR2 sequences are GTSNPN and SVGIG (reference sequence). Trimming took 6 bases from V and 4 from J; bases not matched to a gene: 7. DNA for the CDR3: TGTGCCTGCCGGGGGGGGCGCAGCACCGGGGAGCTGTTTTTT. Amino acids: CACRGGRSTGELFF. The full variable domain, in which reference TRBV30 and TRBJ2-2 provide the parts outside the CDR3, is SQTIHQWPATLVQPVGSPLSLECTVEGTSNPNLYWYRQAAGRGLQLLFYSVGIGQISSEVPQNLSASRPQDRQFILSSKKLLLSDSGFYLCACRGGRSTGELFFGEGSRLTVL.

The CDR3 DNA sequence: TGTGCCAGCAGCGAAGGACAGTATGGCTACACCTTC. Translation gives CASSEGQYGYTF. The V call is TRBV11-2, the J call TRBJ1-2, with D possibly being TRBD1 (6 bases). The germline V and J ends were trimmed by 5 bases and 5 bases, with 9 bases remaining between them. This CDR3 region has 12 residues. CDR1 is SGHAT, CDR2 FQNNGV, per germline.

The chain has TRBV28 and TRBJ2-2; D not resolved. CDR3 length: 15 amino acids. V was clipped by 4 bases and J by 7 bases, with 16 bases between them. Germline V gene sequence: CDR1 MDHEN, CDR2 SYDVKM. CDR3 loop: CASSSRIYLGGELFF. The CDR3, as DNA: TGTGCCAGCAGTTCTAGGATCTACTTGGGCGGGGAGCTGTTTTTT.

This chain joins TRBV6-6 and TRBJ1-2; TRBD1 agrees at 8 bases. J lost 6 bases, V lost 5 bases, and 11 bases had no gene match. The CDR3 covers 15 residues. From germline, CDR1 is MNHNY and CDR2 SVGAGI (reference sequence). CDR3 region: CASSPRTGRLNGYTF. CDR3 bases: TGTGCCAGCAGTCCGAGGACAGGGAGGTTAAATGGCTACACCTTC.

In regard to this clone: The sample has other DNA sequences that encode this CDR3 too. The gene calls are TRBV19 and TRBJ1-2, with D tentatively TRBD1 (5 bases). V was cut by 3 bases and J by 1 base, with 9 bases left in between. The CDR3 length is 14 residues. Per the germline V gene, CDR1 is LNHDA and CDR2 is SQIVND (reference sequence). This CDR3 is CASSIGQDNYGYTF. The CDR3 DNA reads TGTGCCAGTAGTATCGGACAAGATAACTATGGCTACACCTTC.